One and the same sample provided the 23 T cell receptor beta chains below, sequenced in a study of T cells in Graves' hyperthyroidism and ophthalmopathy. From RNA transcripts, TCR beta CDR3 regions were amplified. A set of HTBI primers served as the primers for a first-round RT-PCR of the TCR CDR3. TCRdb processed the multiplex PCR reads anew with MiXCR; each CDR3 protein has one entry. In the table there are a few hundred thousand distinct CDR3 sequences, around 13% of which are singletons. Sample: blood. The source is a woman aged 30 to 39 with Graves' ophthalmopathy.

There are many counts of this clonotype. J is TRBJ2-5 and V is TRBV28; 12 bases line up with TRBD2. This CDR3 is built from 16 residues. Germline V lookup: CDR1 MDHEN, CDR2 SYDVKM. V trimming: 4 bases; J trimming: 3 bases; junction bases outside the gene matches: 6. CDR3 sequence: CASSSQLAGGEETQYF. As DNA, the CDR3 is TGTGCCAGCAGTTCACAACTAGCGGGGGGTGAAGAGACCCAGTACTTC.

This clonotype was detected many times. The chain recombines TRBV28 with TRBJ1-6; D is uncertain. The germline V and J ends were trimmed by 8 bases and 10 bases, with 18 bases remaining between them. This CDR3 is built from 14 residues. CDR1 and CDR2 from the germline V gene are MDHEN and SYDVKM. The CDR3 reads CASRVRMEGSPLHF. Written as DNA, the CDR3 is TGTGCCAGCCGAGTCCGAATGGAAGGGTCACCCCTCCACTTT.

This clonotype was seen ten or more times. V and J are TRBV10-3 and TRBJ1-1; D possibly corresponds to TRBD1 (5 bases). Deletions cut 4 bases from V and 7 bases from J, with 10 bases between. This CDR3 is built from 12 residues. CDR1 and CDR2 from the germline V gene are ENHRY and SYGVKD. In nucleotides, the CDR3 is TGTGCCATCAGTGTAGAGGGGAGTGAAGCTTTCTTT. Translating gives CAISVEGSEAFF.

At least ten counts were recorded for this clonotype. The chain employs TRBV10-1 and TRBJ2-1; D gene ambiguous. This CDR3 has 15 residues. Per germline, CDR1 WNHNN and CDR2 SYGVQD (reference sequence). The germline V and J ends were trimmed by 3 bases and 10 bases, with 19 bases remaining between them. The CDR3 protein is CASSEGILLEAEQFF. The CDR3 nucleotides are TGCGCCAGCAGTGAAGGTATACTCCTTGAGGCAGAGCAGTTCTTC.

Of note for this clonotype: A much larger clone sits a single nucleotide away, making a read error possible. The J gene is TRBJ1-2, the V gene TRBV10-1; unclear D gene. Germline loops: CDR1 WNHNN, CDR2 SYGVQD (reference sequence). The CDR3 has 14 amino acids. The V gene lost 0 bases and the J gene lost 2 bases, with 7 bases spanning the gap. The CDR3, as DNA: TGCGCCAGCAGTGAGTCAGGGCAGAACTATGGCTACACCTTC. This codes for CASSESGQNYGYTF.

This clonotype came up many times. The chain carries TRBV7-9 and TRBJ2-3, with D possibly TRBD1 on 6 matching bases. CDR1 and CDR2 from the germline V gene are SEHNR and FQNEAQ (reference sequence). Trimming pared 5 bases from V and 1 base from J, leaving 13 bases between. The CDR3 sequence is 15 residues long. In DNA form, the CDR3 reads TGTGCCAGCAGCCCGTGGGACACCCGCACAGATACGCAGTATTTT. Translated: CASSPWDTRTDTQYF.

This clonotype has more than one count but fewer than ten. The chain employs TRBV18 and TRBJ1-4; D is uncertain. V lost 4 bases to trimming and J lost 5 bases, with 17 bases between them. Looked up from germline, CDR1 is KGHSH and CDR2 is LQKENI. This CDR3 is built from 16 residues. This CDR3 is CASSRNSLGANEKLFF. CDR3 coding DNA: TGTGCCAGCTCACGGAACAGTCTTGGCGCCAATGAAAAACTGTTTTTT.

This clonotype showed up many times. The chain has TRBV6-1 and TRBJ2-7, with 9 bases identical to TRBD1. The CDR3 runs 14 residues. The V gene end was trimmed by 5 bases and the J gene end by 7 bases; junction bases not matched to a gene: 9. Per germline, CDR1 MNHNS and CDR2 SASEGT. The CDR3 DNA reads as TGTGCCAGCAGTAACACAGGGGGCATCGATGAGCAGTACTTC. Protein product: CASSNTGGIDEQYF.

This clonotype was detected a few times. This chain links TRBV7-9 with TRBJ1-4; D gene uncertain. V was cut by 3 bases and J by 5 bases, with 16 bases left in between. Germline V CDR1 and CDR2: SEHNR, FQNEAQ (reference sequence). CDR3 length equals 16 residues. The CDR3 sequence is CASSLIIGRGNEKLFF. The CDR3 nucleotides read TGTGCCAGCAGCTTGATTATCGGACGAGGGAATGAAAAACTGTTTTTT.

Ten or more counts support this clonotype. The chain employs TRBV11-2 and TRBJ2-3; D not resolved. CDR1 is SGHAT and CDR2 is FQNNGV in the germline V gene. The CDR3 spans 15 residues. The V end lost 0 bases, the J end lost 0 bases, and 7 bases lay between the germline ends. In DNA form, the CDR3 reads TGTGCCAGCAGCTTAGAGGTCAGAAGCACAGATACGCAGTATTTT. This gives the protein CASSLEVRSTDTQYF.

This clonotype was seen more than once but under ten times. This sequence may be a read error, since a much larger clone differs from it by one base. This chain links TRBV5-1 with TRBJ2-3, with 7 bases aligning to TRBD1. The CDR3 covers 16 residues. Per germline, CDR1 SGHRS and CDR2 YFSETQ. The CDR3 coding sequence is TGCGCCAGCAGTCCCGATAGGGGGCCGCGCACAGGTACGCAGTATTTT. Translated, it gives CASSPDRGPRTGTQYF.

This clonotype was recorded many times. This chain uses TRBV6-1 with TRBJ1-1, with a weak D call TRBD1 (6 bases). The germline CDR1 and CDR2 sequences are MNHNS and SASEGT. The length of the CDR3 is 13 residues. Deletions cut 5 bases from V and 5 bases from J, with 12 bases between. The CDR3 nucleotides are TGTGCCAGCAGTTCCCCAGGGGTAACTGAAGCTTTCTTT. It codes for CASSSPGVTEAFF.

Ten or more counts support this clonotype. The V gene is TRBV7-8, the J gene TRBJ2-7, with D maybe TRBD2 (6 bases). This CDR3 has 16 residues. The V end was cut by 5 bases, the J end by 5 bases, with 22 bases between. Germline values: CDR1 SGHVS, CDR2 FQNEAQ. CDR3 sequence: CASSPLKGGLRNEQYF. The CDR3 region has the DNA TGTGCCAGCAGCCCCTTAAAAGGAGGGTTAAGGAACGAGCAGTACTTC.

This clonotype was found a few times. The rearrangement links TRBV6-1 to TRBJ2-3; the match to TRBD1 covers 10 bases. J lost 5 bases, V lost 6 bases, and 5 bases had no gene match. The germline V gene encodes CDR1 MNHNS and CDR2 SASEGT. This CDR3 comprises 14 residues. The CDR3 region is CASSRDRGIDTQYF. CDR3 sequence (DNA): TGTGCCAGCAGCCGGGACAGGGGAATAGATACGCAGTATTTT.

This clonotype has at least ten counts. The chain carries TRBV28 and TRBJ2-3, with TRBD2 as a possible D gene (6 bases). The CDR3 length is 15 residues. Per germline, CDR1 MDHEN and CDR2 SYDVKM. The V gene lost 7 bases and the J gene lost 1 base, with 15 bases spanning the gap. The chain's CDR3 is CASTNPQRGTDTQYF. For the CDR3, the DNA is TGTGCCAGCACTAACCCGCAGCGGGGCACAGATACGCAGTATTTT.

This clonotype was counted many times. This chain uses TRBV18 with TRBJ2-2; tentatively, D is TRBD1 (6 bases). The germline gives CDR1 KGHSH, CDR2 LQKENI. The CDR3 contains 13 residues. Deletions cut 8 bases from V and 4 bases from J, with 11 bases between. In DNA form, the CDR3 reads TGTGCCAGCCAGGGGACCCCCACCGGGGAGCTGTTTTTT. Its protein product is CASQGTPTGELFF. Full variable domain (missing parts from reference TRBV18 and TRBJ2-2): NAGVMQNPRHLVRRRGQEARLRCSPMKGHSHVYWYRQLPEEGLKFMVYLQKENIIDESGMPKERFSAEFPKEGPSILRIQQVVRGDSAAYFCASQGTPTGELFFGEGSRLTVL.

This clonotype was observed at least ten times. This chain connects TRBV9 to TRBJ2-3; D is unclear. With 2 bases removed from V and 3 bases from J, the gap between germline ends came to 10 bases. From germline, CDR1 is SGDLS and CDR2 YYNGEE. The CDR3 is 14 residues long. The CDR3 loop is CASSVWSDTDTQYF. In DNA, the CDR3 is TGTGCCAGCAGCGTGTGGTCAGATACAGATACGCAGTATTTT.

This clonotype was counted many times. The chain is built from TRBV15 and TRBJ2-1, with 7 nucleotides matching TRBD2. In germline, CDR1 is LNHNV, CDR2 YYDKDF (reference sequence). The CDR3 is 16 amino acids. Germline trimming cut 4 bases from V and 8 bases from J; bases unmatched to any gene: 14. The CDR3 reads CATSTDEGRERDEQFF. CDR3 DNA sequence: TGTGCCACCAGCACCGACGAGGGGCGGGAGAGGGATGAGCAGTTCTTC.

The V call is TRBV7-6, the J call TRBJ2-5; D is unresolved. The V gene's germline CDR1 is SGHVS and CDR2 FNYEAQ. The CDR3 has 14 residues. Trimming cost V 1 base and J 4 bases, with 10 bases left between them. In DNA, the CDR3 is TGTGCCAGCAGCTTAGGCGCGACCACAGAGACCCAGTACTTC. This gives the protein CASSLGATTETQYF.

The chain carries TRBV10-2 and TRBJ1-4; D call uncertain. The CDR3 has 14 amino acids. Germline V gene data show CDR1 as WSHSY and CDR2 as SAAADI. V was clipped by 2 bases and J by 3 bases, with 7 bases between them. The chain's CDR3 is CASSEGNSNEKLFF. Written as DNA, the CDR3 is TGCGCCAGCAGTGAGGGGAATTCTAATGAAAAACTGTTTTTT.

CDR3 protein: CASSVDKTGQPSSGANVLTF. In nucleotides, the CDR3 is TGTGCCAGCAGCGTCGATAAGACGGGACAGCCTAGCTCTGGGGCCAACGTCCTGACTTTC. The gene calls are TRBV9 and TRBJ2-6; 7 nucleotides line up with TRBD1. Germline CDR1 reads SGDLS; CDR2 reads YYNGEE. The junction had 14 bases not matched to a gene; V was cut back by 2 bases and J by 0 bases. The CDR3 runs to 20 residues.

This clonotype came up many times. This chain connects TRBV12-3 or TRBV12-4 to TRBJ1-5; 9 bases align to TRBD1. Germline trimming cut 3 bases from V and 4 bases from J; bases unmatched to any gene: 13. The CDR3 totals 18 residues. CDR3 sequence reads: CASSFGQGLSPSNQPQHF. The CDR3 DNA follows: TGTGCCAGCAGTTTCGGACAGGGGCTAAGTCCCTCAAATCAGCCCCAGCATTTT.

At least ten counts were recorded for this clonotype. The chain couples TRBV2 to TRBJ1-2; no definite D call. The germline gives CDR1 SNHLY, CDR2 FYNNEI. V was cut by 4 bases and J by 6 bases, with 6 bases left in between. The CDR3 contains 11 residues. This chain's CDR3 is CASSVRDGYTF. In nucleotides, the CDR3 is TGTGCCAGCAGTGTGCGGGATGGCTACACCTTC.